Listed below are T cell receptor beta chains from one sample, sequenced in a study of beta chain features in type 1 diabetes. Some clones are missing from TCRdb's copy, which holds only in-frame ones; the method was immunoSEQ multiplex PCR. The data hold about 700,000 clones, with 13% observed a single time. The specimen was naive CD4+ T cells from blood. The source of these receptors is a man aged 18-30 years with type 1 diabetes. Both conserved end residues are part of each CDR3. The order of the fields is CDR3 protein, CDR3 DNA, clone size, D gene, V gene, J gene. The D gene is left open where the match is weak. Clone size is stated in some rows and not others, as once, few, many or a class when expanded.

cdr3_aa: CASARGSYEQYF
cdr3_nt: TGTGCCAGCGCTAGGGGGTCCTACGAGCAGTACTTC
clone_size: NA
d_call: NA
v_call: TRBV6-1
j_call: TRBJ2-7

cdr3_aa: CASSLEQGIYGYTF
cdr3_nt: TGTGCCAGCAGTTTGGAACAGGGAATCTATGGCTACACCTTC
clone_size: few
d_call: NA
v_call: TRBV28
j_call: TRBJ1-2

cdr3_aa: CASGRMRGETQYF
cdr3_nt: TGTGCTAGTGGCCGCATGAGGGGGGAGACCCAGTACTTC
clone_size: NA
d_call: NA
v_call: TRBV12-5
j_call: TRBJ2-5

cdr3_aa: CAWSDPGRTGELFF
cdr3_nt: TGTGCCTGGAGTGACCCGGGACGCACCGGGGAGCTGTTTTTT
clone_size: NA
d_call: NA
v_call: TRBV30
j_call: TRBJ2-2

cdr3_aa: CASSEGRGFGPLHF
cdr3_nt: TGTGCCAGCAGTGAGGGCAGGGGGTTTGGACCCCTCCACTTT
clone_size: NA
d_call: TRBD1
v_call: TRBV6-4
j_call: TRBJ1-6

cdr3_aa: CSVGRPNTEAFF
cdr3_nt: TGCAGCGTTGGACGGCCGAACACTGAAGCTTTCTTT
clone_size: NA
d_call: NA
v_call: TRBV29-1
j_call: TRBJ1-1

cdr3_aa: CASSISGRSGANVLTF
cdr3_nt: TGTGCCAGTAGTATAAGCGGAAGGTCTGGGGCCAACGTCCTGACTTTC
clone_size: few
d_call: NA
v_call: TRBV19
j_call: TRBJ2-6

cdr3_aa: CASSPSGDNQPQHF
cdr3_nt: TGTGCCAGCTCACCGAGTGGAGACAATCAGCCCCAGCATTTT
clone_size: NA
d_call: NA
v_call: TRBV18
j_call: TRBJ1-5

cdr3_aa: CASSTSGTDLYGYTF
cdr3_nt: TGTGCCAGCAGTACATCCGGGACGGATCTATATGGCTACACCTTC
clone_size: NA
d_call: NA
v_call: TRBV28
j_call: TRBJ1-2

cdr3_aa: CASSFDGGNTIYF
cdr3_nt: TGTGCCAGCAGCTTTGATGGGGGAAACACCATATATTTT
clone_size: few
d_call: NA
v_call: TRBV7-9
j_call: TRBJ1-3

cdr3_aa: CASSGSGTGTDEQYF
cdr3_nt: TGTGCCAGCAGCGGTTCCGGGACAGGGACAGACGAGCAGTACTTC
clone_size: NA
d_call: TRBD1
v_call: TRBV4-2
j_call: TRBJ2-7

cdr3_aa: CASSLAQRGSNQPQHF
cdr3_nt: TGTGCCAGCAGCTTAGCGCAAAGGGGTAGCAATCAGCCCCAGCATTTT
clone_size: few
d_call: NA
v_call: TRBV7-2
j_call: TRBJ1-5

cdr3_aa: CASSSIGPKGGYTF
cdr3_nt: TGTGCCAGCAGCTCCATAGGCCCCAAGGGTGGCTACACCTTC
clone_size: NA
d_call: NA
v_call: TRBV7-2
j_call: TRBJ1-2

cdr3_aa: CASSKGLEEKLFF
cdr3_nt: TGTGCCAGCAGCAAGGGCCTCGAAGAAAAACTGTTTTTT
clone_size: NA
d_call: NA
v_call: TRBV11-2
j_call: TRBJ1-4

cdr3_aa: CAWSPARRDSYGYTF
cdr3_nt: TGTGCCTGGAGTCCCGCGCGGAGAGACTCCTATGGCTACACCTTC
clone_size: few
d_call: NA
v_call: TRBV30
j_call: TRBJ1-2

cdr3_aa: CASSEAWMAKNIQYF
cdr3_nt: TGTGCCAGCAGTGAAGCGTGGATGGCCAAAAACATTCAGTACTTC
clone_size: NA
d_call: NA
v_call: TRBV6-1
j_call: TRBJ2-4

cdr3_aa: CATSPGANTEAFF
cdr3_nt: TGTGCCACCAGCCCGGGGGCCAACACTGAAGCTTTCTTT
clone_size: NA
d_call: NA
v_call: TRBV15
j_call: TRBJ1-1

cdr3_aa: CASSFSAYGYTF
cdr3_nt: TGTGCCAGCAGCTTTTCAGCGTATGGCTACACCTTC
clone_size: NA
d_call: NA
v_call: TRBV5-6
j_call: TRBJ1-2

cdr3_aa: CSARSYNEQFF
cdr3_nt: TGCAGTGCTAGATCCTACAATGAGCAGTTCTTC
clone_size: NA
d_call: NA
v_call: TRBV20-1
j_call: TRBJ2-1

cdr3_aa: CASSLRGLEQYF
cdr3_nt: TGTGCCAGCAGCTTAAGGGGGCTCGAGCAGTACTTC
clone_size: few
d_call: TRBD1
v_call: TRBV7-2
j_call: TRBJ2-7

cdr3_aa: CASSADNSSPLHF
cdr3_nt: TGTGCCAGCAGCGCCGACAATAGTTCACCCCTCCACTTT
clone_size: few
d_call: NA
v_call: TRBV9
j_call: TRBJ1-6

cdr3_aa: CASSQVRAEAFF
cdr3_nt: TGTGCCAGCAGCCAGGTTAGGGCTGAAGCTTTCTTT
clone_size: NA
d_call: NA
v_call: TRBV14
j_call: TRBJ1-1

cdr3_aa: CASSHYTDYEQYF
cdr3_nt: TGTGCCAGCAGCCATTACACGGACTACGAGCAGTACTTC
clone_size: few
d_call: NA
v_call: TRBV16
j_call: TRBJ2-7

cdr3_aa: CASSDSWGFYEQYF
cdr3_nt: TGTGCCAGCAGTGACTCGTGGGGGTTCTACGAGCAGTACTTC
clone_size: few
d_call: NA
v_call: TRBV6-4
j_call: TRBJ2-7

cdr3_aa: CASSFTGGNSPLHF
cdr3_nt: TGTGCCAGCAGCTTCACAGGGGGCAATTCACCCCTCCACTTT
clone_size: NA
d_call: TRBD1
v_call: TRBV7-9
j_call: TRBJ1-6

cdr3_aa: CAWSDPNQPQHF
cdr3_nt: TGTGCCTGGAGTGATCCCAATCAGCCCCAGCATTTT
clone_size: NA
d_call: NA
v_call: TRBV30
j_call: TRBJ1-5

cdr3_aa: CASSLPPGQGMRNSPLHF
cdr3_nt: TGTGCCAGCAGTTTACCCCCGGGACAGGGGATGAGGAATTCACCCCTCCACTTT
clone_size: few
d_call: TRBD1
v_call: TRBV27
j_call: TRBJ1-6

cdr3_aa: CASSSGQLYGEQFF
cdr3_nt: TGTGCCAGCAGCTCGGGACAGCTCTACGGAGAGCAGTTCTTC
clone_size: NA
d_call: TRBD1
v_call: TRBV7-6
j_call: TRBJ2-1